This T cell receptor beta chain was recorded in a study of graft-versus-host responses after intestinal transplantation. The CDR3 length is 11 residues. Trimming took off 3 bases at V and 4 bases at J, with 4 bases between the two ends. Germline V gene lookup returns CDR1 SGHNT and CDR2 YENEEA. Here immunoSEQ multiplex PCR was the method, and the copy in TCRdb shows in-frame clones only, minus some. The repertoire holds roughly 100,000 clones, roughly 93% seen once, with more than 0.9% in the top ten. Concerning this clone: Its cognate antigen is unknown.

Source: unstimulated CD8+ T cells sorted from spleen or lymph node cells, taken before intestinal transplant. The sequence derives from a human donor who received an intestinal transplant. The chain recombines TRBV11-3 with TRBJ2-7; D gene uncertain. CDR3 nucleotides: TGTGCCAGCAGCTTGTTTTACGAGCAGTACTTC. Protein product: CASSLFYEQYF.